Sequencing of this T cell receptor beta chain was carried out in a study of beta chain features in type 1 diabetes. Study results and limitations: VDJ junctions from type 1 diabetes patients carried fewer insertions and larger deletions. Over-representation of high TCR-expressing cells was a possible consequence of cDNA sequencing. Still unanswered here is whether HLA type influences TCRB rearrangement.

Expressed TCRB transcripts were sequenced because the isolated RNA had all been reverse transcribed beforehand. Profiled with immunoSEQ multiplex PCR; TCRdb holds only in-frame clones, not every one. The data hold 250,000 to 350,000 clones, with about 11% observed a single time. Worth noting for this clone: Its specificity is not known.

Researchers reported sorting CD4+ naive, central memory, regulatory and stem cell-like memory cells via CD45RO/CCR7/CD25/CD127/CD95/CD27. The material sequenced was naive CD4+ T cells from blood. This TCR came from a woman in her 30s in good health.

CDR3 nucleotide sequence: TGTGCCAGCAGGGACACGGGACAGGGGGGGAATCAGCCCCAGCATTTT. It encodes CASRDTGQGGNQPQHF. The rearrangement uses TRBV28 and TRBJ1-5, with TRBD1 identical over 11 bases. This CDR3 is built from 16 residues. V lost 6 bases, J lost 4 bases, and 8 bases stayed unmatched. Germline values: CDR1 MDHEN, CDR2 SYDVKM.